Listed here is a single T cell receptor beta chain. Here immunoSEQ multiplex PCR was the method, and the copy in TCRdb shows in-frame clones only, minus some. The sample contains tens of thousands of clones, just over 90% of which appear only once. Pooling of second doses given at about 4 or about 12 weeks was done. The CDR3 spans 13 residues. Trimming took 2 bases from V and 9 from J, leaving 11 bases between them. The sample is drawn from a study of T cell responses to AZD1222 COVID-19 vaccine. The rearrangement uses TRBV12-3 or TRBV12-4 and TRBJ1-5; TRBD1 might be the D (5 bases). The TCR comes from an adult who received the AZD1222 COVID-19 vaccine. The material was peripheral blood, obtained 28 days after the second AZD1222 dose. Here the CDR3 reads CASSLYRGSPQHF. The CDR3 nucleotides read TGTGCCAGCAGTTTATATCGGGGCTCGCCCCAGCATTTT.